This TCR beta chain stems from a study of T cell repertoires in cytomegalovirus infection. Study at large: Public TCR beta signature analysis indicated the presence of both CMV infection and matching HLA type.

Study results and limitations: HLA-C-restricted, CMV-specific TCR beta clonotypes were dominant ex vivo.

The CDR3 is 15 amino acids. CDR1 is LNHDA, CDR2 SQIVND, per germline (reference sequence). Trimming took 3 bases from V and 4 from J, leaving 15 bases between them. TCRdb independently ran MiXCR on the reads; one entry per CDR3 protein. Of around 740,000 distinct CDR3 sequences in the sample, roughly 36% were seen once. This clonotype was detected a few times. The antigen is not known. The chain is built from TRBV19 and TRBJ1-1; D may be TRBD1 (5 bases). The clonotype comes from a human donor in good health (CMV status not recorded). Some clones in this sample may be carry-over from other donors' samples. Material: PBMCs. This CDR3 is CASSMGDWGGTEAFF. The CDR3 DNA reads TGTGCCAGTAGTATGGGTGATTGGGGCGGCACTGAAGCTTTCTTT.